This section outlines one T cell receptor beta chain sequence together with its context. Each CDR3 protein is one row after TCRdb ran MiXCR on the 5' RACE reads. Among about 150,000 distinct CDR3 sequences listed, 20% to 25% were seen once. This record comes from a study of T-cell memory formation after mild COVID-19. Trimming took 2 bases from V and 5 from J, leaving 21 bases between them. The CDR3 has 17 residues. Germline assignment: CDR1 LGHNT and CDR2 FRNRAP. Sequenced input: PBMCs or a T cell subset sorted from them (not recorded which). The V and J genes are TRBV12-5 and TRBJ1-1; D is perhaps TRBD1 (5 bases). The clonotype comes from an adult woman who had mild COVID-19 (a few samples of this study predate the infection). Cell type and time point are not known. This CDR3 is CASGLLNPTGGWTEAFF. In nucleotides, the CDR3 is TGTGCTAGTGGTTTGCTAAACCCCACAGGAGGATGGACTGAAGCTTTCTTT.